This TCR beta chain was recorded in a study of OX40 agonist ivuxolimab in advanced cancers. About the research overall: Patients' therapy was ivuxolimab, an antibody that acts as an agonist of OX40 (CD134). Cohort: 82.7% men, mean age about 60, aged about 23 to 79. Roughly two fifths of patients had received prior checkpoint inhibitor therapy.

Using immunoSEQ multiplex PCR, the repertoire was profiled, and TCRdb retains in-frame clones only, with some absent. The sample shows several thousand clones, about two thirds of them seen only once. This clone was found once. Germline CDR1 LNHDA, CDR2 SQIVND (reference sequence). Germline trimming cut 9 bases from V and 1 base from J; bases unmatched to any gene: 5. This CDR3 is built from 13 residues. This clonotype originated in an adult with an advanced solid tumor such as melanoma, head and neck, liver or kidney cancer. Source: CD4+ or CD8+ T cells sorted from blood, taken in a trial of the OX40 agonist ivuxolimab. V is TRBV19 and J is TRBJ1-1; 7 bases map to TRBD1. CDR3 nucleotides: TGTGCCAGCAGACAGGGAAAGAACACTGAAGCTTTCTTT. Protein product: CASRQGKNTEAFF.